This TCR beta chain was identified during a study of shared clonotypes between healthy human individuals. Notes on the study in general: Clonotype sharing among the donors was expected to vary with sequencing depth.

There are 15 residues in the CDR3. The V gene's germline CDR1 is SGDLS and CDR2 YYNGEE. With 4 bases clipped from V and 7 bases from J, the junction kept 11 bases outside the gene matches. Each PCR replicate from the sorted subsets contained 150 to 200 ng DNA, which is 25,000 to 30,000 T cell genomes. The method was immunoSEQ multiplex PCR; TCRdb's version includes in-frame clones alone and lacks a portion of them. The sample holds about 2.4 million clones; around 90% are singletons and the top ten take more than 0.12%. Comments on this clone: Antigen unknown.

The rearrangement uses TRBV9 and TRBJ2-1; 7 bases line up with TRBD2. The TCR sequence derives from a man in his late teens or twenties in good health. Sequencing input: naive CD4+ T cells sorted from blood. Subset defined: CD45RA+ positively selected. CDR3 nucleotides: TGTGCCAGCAGCCGGGAGGTGGGGGGTGGAAATGAGCAGTTCTTC. This gives the protein CASSREVGGGNEQFF.